A single sample is the source of the 27 T cell receptor beta chains below, sequenced in a study of OX40 agonist ivuxolimab in advanced cancers. Generated by immunoSEQ multiplex PCR, the TCRdb table keeps only in-frame clones and is missing some. The sample has tens of thousands of clones, just over 90% seen once. The sequenced sample was CD4+ or CD8+ T cells sorted from blood, obtained in a trial of the OX40 agonist ivuxolimab. The source is an adult with an advanced solid tumor such as melanoma, head and neck, liver or kidney cancer.

This chain uses TRBV5-1 with TRBJ2-1; 14 positions match TRBD2. Trimming cost V 1 base and J 0 bases; bases outside gene matches: 3. The CDR3 sequence is 18 residues long. Looked up from germline, CDR1 is SGHRS and CDR2 is YFSETQ. The DNA of the CDR3 is TGCGCCAGCAGCTTGCCGGGACTAGCGGGAGCCTCCTACAATGAGCAGTTCTTC. This codes for CASSLPGLAGASYNEQFF.

The chain has TRBV27 and TRBJ2-7; possibly TRBD2 for D (6 bases). With 5 bases removed from V and 1 base from J, the gap between germline ends came to 12 bases. Germline V CDR1 and CDR2: MNHEY, SMNVEV (reference sequence). This CDR3 spans 14 amino acids. The CDR3 spells CASSTRDGSYEQYF. As DNA, the CDR3 is TGTGCCAGCAGTACGCGGGACGGATCCTACGAGCAGTACTTC.

The V call is TRBV6-5, the J call TRBJ1-5; D might be TRBD1 (5 bases). Trimming removed 5 bases from V and 6 bases from J, with 11 bases in between. The CDR3 spans 13 residues. CDR1 is MNHEY and CDR2 is SVGAGI in the germline V gene. CDR3 protein: CASSLTGAQPQHF. The CDR3 DNA reads TGTGCCAGCAGTCTAACAGGAGCTCAGCCCCAGCATTTT.

The V and J genes are TRBV5-1 and TRBJ2-7; TRBD2 matches 8 bases. With V trimmed by 0 bases and J by 6 bases, 11 bases remained unmatched. In germline, CDR1 is SGHRS, CDR2 YFSETQ. The CDR3 covers 16 residues. Here the CDR3 reads CASSLGPGLVFREQYF. The CDR3 region has the DNA TGCGCCAGCAGCTTGGGACCGGGACTAGTATTTCGCGAGCAGTACTTC.

This chain joins TRBV30 and TRBJ1-2; D uncertain. CDR1 is GTSNPN and CDR2 is SVGIG in the germline V gene (reference sequence). CDR3 length: 13 residues. V was shortened by 5 bases and J by 3 bases, with 13 bases between the two germline ends. The CDR3 reads CAWVVDEYYGYTF. The CDR3 DNA reads as TGTGCCTGGGTTGTCGATGAATACTATGGCTACACCTTC.

The chain links TRBV4-2 to TRBJ1-5, with D hard to call. The germline V gene encodes CDR1 LGHNA and CDR2 YNFKEQ. V lost 3 bases to trimming and J lost 0 bases, with 18 bases between them. The CDR3 contains 18 residues. The CDR3 DNA sequence: TGTGCCAGCAGCCAGACCCCTCACGGACGGTATAGCAATCAGCCCCAGCATTTT. The encoded protein is CASSQTPHGRYSNQPQHF.

The CDR3 nucleotides are TGTGCCAGCAGCAGAGGACAGTCCGGGGTGGAATATGGCTACACCTTC. Protein product: CASSRGQSGVEYGYTF. The chain joins TRBV5-4 to TRBJ1-2, with a tentative D call TRBD1 (6 bases). CDR1 and CDR2 (germline): SGHNT, YYREEE (reference sequence). Trimming removed 4 bases at V and 5 bases at J, with 21 bases between. This CDR3 is built from 16 residues.

The chain links TRBV9 to TRBJ2-3, with 12 bases that match TRBD2. Germline CDR1 and CDR2: SGDLS and YYNGEE. V lost 0 bases to trimming and J lost 1 base; unmatched junction nucleotides: 3. This CDR3 contains 17 residues. The CDR3 region has the DNA TGTGCCAGCAGCGTAGCCAGACTAGCGGGGGGCACAGATACGCAGTATTTT. This sequence encodes CASSVARLAGGTDTQYF.

Only one count was recorded for this clone. The chain couples TRBV6-4 to TRBJ2-1; 10 nucleotides line up with TRBD2. V shed 5 bases and J 7 bases; nucleotides not matched to a gene: 8. CDR3 length: 15 residues. Germline values: CDR1 MRHNA, CDR2 SNTAGT. Here the CDR3 reads CASSNLAGEMNEQFF. CDR3 bases: TGTGCCAGCAGTAACCTAGCGGGGGAAATGAATGAGCAGTTCTTC.

The chain recombines TRBV6-1 with TRBJ1-2; D is undetermined. V was pared by 5 bases and J by 4 bases, with 14 bases between. The CDR3 is 14 amino acids. CDR1 and CDR2 from the germline V gene are MNHNS and SASEGT. The CDR3 coding sequence is TGTGCCAGCAGTCCCCAAGAATCGGGCTATGGCTACACCTTC. Translation gives CASSPQESGYGYTF.

The rearrangement links TRBV4-1 to TRBJ2-5, with 8 positions matching TRBD2. Germline V gives CDR1 MGHRA, CDR2 YSYEKL. This CDR3 has 16 amino acids. The V segment lost 1 base and the J segment 5 bases; nucleotides outside the gene matches: 9. The CDR3 is CASSQVLSGGRETQYF. DNA of the CDR3: TGCGCCAGCAGCCAAGTTTTGTCGGGAGGGCGGGAGACCCAGTACTTC.

This clone was detected only once. The V gene is TRBV14, the J gene TRBJ1-1; TRBD1 agrees at 8 bases. This CDR3 has 15 amino acids. The V and J ends lost 2 bases and 7 bases, in that order; junction bases with no gene match: 9. Germline loops: CDR1 SGHDN, CDR2 FVKESK. CDR3: CASSQYRGSGIEAFF. CDR3 nucleotides: TGTGCCAGCAGCCAATACAGGGGGAGCGGGATTGAAGCTTTCTTT.

The chain joins TRBV28 to TRBJ2-5; perhaps D is TRBD1 or TRBD2 (7 bases each). This CDR3 spans 15 amino acids. V lost 3 bases to trimming and J lost 4 bases, with 15 bases between them. Germline V gene lookup returns CDR1 MDHEN and CDR2 SYDVKM. CDR3: CASSLSQGEGETQYF. DNA for the CDR3: TGTGCCAGCAGTTTGTCCCAGGGGGAGGGAGAGACCCAGTACTTC.

This clone was detected once. This rearrangement joins TRBV7-9 to TRBJ2-7; D assignment may be TRBD1 or TRBD2 (5 bases each). Germline V gene lookup returns CDR1 SEHNR and CDR2 FQNEAQ (reference sequence). Trimming cost V 1 base and J 1 base, with 11 bases left between them. The CDR3 is 15 residues long. CDR3: CASSLVRDRSYEQYF. The CDR3 DNA reads TGTGCCAGCAGCTTAGTCAGGGACCGGTCCTACGAGCAGTACTTC.

The rearrangement joins TRBV27 to TRBJ2-7; 9 nucleotides align to TRBD1. J was trimmed by 2 bases and V by 0 bases; bases with no gene match: 8. The CDR3 spans 17 residues. Germline V gene sequence: CDR1 MNHEY, CDR2 SMNVEV (reference sequence). CDR3 region: CASSLSVGDRAAYEQYF. CDR3 DNA sequence: TGTGCCAGCAGTTTATCTGTCGGGGACAGGGCCGCCTACGAGCAGTACTTC.

The rearrangement joins TRBV18 to TRBJ2-7; 7 nucleotides align to TRBD1. The CDR3 sequence is 15 residues long. From germline, CDR1 is KGHSH and CDR2 LQKENI. The J segment lost 0 bases and the V segment lost 1 base, leaving 3 bases of the junction unmatched. CDR3 protein: CASSPQGQSSYEQYF. As DNA, the CDR3 is TGTGCCAGCTCACCACAGGGACAGAGCTCCTACGAGCAGTACTTC. Full variable domain (outside the CDR3, taken from reference TRBV18 and TRBJ2-7): NAGVMQNPRHLVRRRGQEARLRCSPMKGHSHVYWYRQLPEEGLKFMVYLQKENIIDESGMPKERFSAEFPKEGPSILRIQQVVRGDSAAYFCASSPQGQSSYEQYFGPGTRLTVT.

The chain employs TRBV6-1 and TRBJ2-2; D call uncertain. V lost 0 bases and J 1 base, leaving 15 bases between the germline ends. CDR3 length: 18 amino acids. The V gene's germline CDR1 is MNHNS and CDR2 SASEGT. The CDR3: CASSEALILSGNTGELFF. CDR3 DNA: TGTGCCAGCAGTGAAGCTTTAATCTTATCAGGGAACACCGGGGAGCTGTTTTTT.

The V call is TRBV27, the J call TRBJ2-1, with D perhaps being TRBD1 or TRBD2 (5 bases each). Germline V gives CDR1 MNHEY, CDR2 SMNVEV (reference sequence). Trimming cost V 2 bases and J 7 bases, with 9 bases left between them. This CDR3 has 13 amino acids. CDR3 bases: TGTGCCAGCAGTTTAGGGTGGGGGAATGAGCAGTTCTTC. Protein sequence: CASSLGWGNEQFF.

The CDR3 DNA sequence: TGCGCCAGCAGCCCAAAACAGGGGAAGGGGATAGGTACTGAAGCTTTCTTT. This translates into CASSPKQGKGIGTEAFF. The chain uses TRBV4-1 and TRBJ1-1, with 7 bases identical to TRBD1. V trimming: 4 bases; J trimming: 5 bases; junction bases outside the gene matches: 16. The CDR3 runs 17 residues. From germline, CDR1 is MGHRA and CDR2 YSYEKL.

The chain couples TRBV9 to TRBJ2-2; D not certain. There are 14 residues in the CDR3. V lost 0 bases and J lost 2, with 5 bases in between. The germline V gene encodes CDR1 SGDLS and CDR2 YYNGEE. CDR3 bases: TGTGCCAGCAGCGTAGACCCAAACACCGGGGAGCTGTTTTTT. Translated, it gives CASSVDPNTGELFF.

The CDR3 reads CASSLGTSGTDTQYF. In DNA, the CDR3 is TGCGCCAGCAGCTTGGGGACTAGCGGCACAGATACGCAGTATTTT. This chain connects TRBV5-1 to TRBJ2-3; 9 nucleotides agree with TRBD2. CDR1 SGHRS and CDR2 YFSETQ come from the germline V gene. There are 15 residues in the CDR3. Losses at the gene ends were 0 bases for V and 1 base for J; bases not matched to a gene: 0.

This sequence joins TRBV19 and TRBJ2-1, with a weak D call TRBD2 (6 bases). Trimming left V 10 bases short and J 3 bases short, with 10 bases between. The germline V gene has CDR1 LNHDA and CDR2 SQIVND (reference sequence). CDR3 length equals 12 residues. CDR3 sequence (DNA): TGTGCCACCCAGGACTACTACAATGAGCAGTTCTTC. Residues: CATQDYYNEQFF.

The rearrangement uses TRBV28 and TRBJ1-4; the D gene is possibly TRBD1 (6 bases). The CDR3 is made up of 16 amino acids. The V and J ends lost 0 bases and 0 bases respectively, with 8 bases between them. The V gene's germline CDR1 is MDHEN and CDR2 SYDVKM. Written as DNA, the CDR3 is TGTGCCAGCAGTTTATGGGACAGCTCAACTAATGAAAAACTGTTTTTT. This codes for CASSLWDSSTNEKLFF.

The rearrangement uses TRBV11-1 and TRBJ2-3; D is possibly TRBD1 (5 bases). The CDR3 runs 16 residues. Germline assignment: CDR1 SGHAT and CDR2 FQDESV (reference sequence). Trimming removed 5 bases from V and 0 bases from J, with 15 bases in between. CDR3 coding DNA: TGTGCCAGCAGCCCCCGCCGGACAACTAGCACAGATACGCAGTATTTT. It encodes CASSPRRTTSTDTQYF.

V is TRBV4-3 and J is TRBJ1-1; D unresolved. Deletions cut 2 bases from V and 4 bases from J, with 8 bases between. CDR3 length equals 13 residues. Germline CDR1 reads LGHNA; CDR2 reads YSLEER. CDR3 sequence: CASSQLWGTEAFF. The CDR3 DNA sequence: TGCGCCAGCAGCCAACTATGGGGCACTGAAGCTTTCTTT.

This clone appeared once. This chain joins TRBV4-1 and TRBJ2-5, with 8 bases fitting TRBD1. V lost 6 bases to trimming and J lost 0 bases; unmatched junction nucleotides: 0. CDR3 length: 13 amino acids. Germline CDR1 and CDR2: MGHRA and YSYEKL. CDR3 residues: CASRGQDQETQYF. For the CDR3, the DNA is TGCGCCAGCAGGGGACAGGACCAAGAGACCCAGTACTTC.

This rearrangement joins TRBV28 to TRBJ2-1; weak D call: TRBD1 (6 bases). CDR3 length equals 15 residues. The V gene's germline CDR1 is MDHEN and CDR2 SYDVKM. Trimming removed 6 bases at V and 3 bases at J, with 15 bases between. The CDR3 nucleotides are TGTGCCAGCAGCCAGGGACACAGGCACTACAATGAGCAGTTCTTC. Protein product: CASSQGHRHYNEQFF.